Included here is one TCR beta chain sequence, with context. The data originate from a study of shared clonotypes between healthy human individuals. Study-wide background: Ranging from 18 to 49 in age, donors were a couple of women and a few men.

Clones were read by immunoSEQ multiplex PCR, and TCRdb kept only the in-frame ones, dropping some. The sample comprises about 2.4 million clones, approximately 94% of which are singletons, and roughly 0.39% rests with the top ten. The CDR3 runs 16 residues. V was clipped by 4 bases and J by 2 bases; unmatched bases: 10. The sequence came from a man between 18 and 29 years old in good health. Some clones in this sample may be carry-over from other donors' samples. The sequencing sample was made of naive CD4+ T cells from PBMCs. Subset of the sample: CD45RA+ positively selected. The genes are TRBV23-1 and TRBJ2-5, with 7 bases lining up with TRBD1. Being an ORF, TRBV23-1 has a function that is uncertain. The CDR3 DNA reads TGCGCCAGCAGTCTTGAAAAGACAGGGAAACAAGAGACCCAGTACTTC. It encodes CASSLEKTGKQETQYF.